In its sample, the clone carrying this T cell receptor (beta chain) was seen many times. Its antigen is unknown. These data come from a study of molecular identifiers for immune sequencing clone quantification. Study information: The replicates split RNA from roughly 20,000 or 100,000 naive CD8 cells five ways and sequenced four.

General study points: Identical TCR molecules sharing a barcode could underestimate highly expanded clone sizes. Clonotypes topping 20 RNA copies carried over 97% of effector molecules but under 1% of naive ones.

Germline V CDR1 and CDR2: MDHEN, SYDVKM. V dropped 3 bases and J dropped 4 bases, with 12 bases sitting between them. The CDR3 totals 14 residues. Libraries of bulk TCR were made by previously described methods (with listed TCR primers). One entry per CDR3 protein results from TCRdb running MiXCR on the PCR reads. The sample has approximately 100,000 distinct CDR3 sequences; approximately 40% are singletons. The clonotype originates from a human donor in good health. Some libraries in this study had Jurkat cell RNA spiked in. The material sequenced was naive CD8+ T cells from blood, with Jurkat cell RNA spiked in. Subset here: FACS-sorted CD8+CD4-CCR7+CD45RA+ naive T cells. The J gene is TRBJ1-1, the V gene TRBV28; D perhaps matches TRBD1 (5 bases). The CDR3 is CASSFVGGPTEAFF. The CDR3 DNA follows: TGTGCCAGCAGTTTTGTGGGGGGTCCCACTGAAGCTTTCTTT.